The TCR beta chain under discussion was sequenced for a study of human T cells and chemical hapten exposure. Study-level background: Sensitization involved placing 2% DPC onto a roughly 2 cm by roughly 2 cm region of upper inner arm skin. Throughout a study of about 6 months, patients underwent weekly scalp administration of diphenylcyclopropenone doses.

The CDR3 has 16 amino acids. The germline V gene has CDR1 ENHRY and CDR2 SYGVKD. Trimming removed 3 bases at V and 9 bases at J, with 18 bases between. Noted time point: pre-sensitization, week 0. Treatment defined: therapeutic diphenylcyclopropenone sensitization with weekly scalp DPC. Unique molecular identifiers were attached to individual cDNA molecules within the library. Via MiXCR, TCRdb re-called the RACE reads, giving one row per CDR3 protein. The sample has under 300,000 distinct CDR3 sequences; just under 8% are singletons. This clonotype has more than one count but fewer than ten. V is TRBV10-3 and J is TRBJ1-6, with D unresolved. This sample comprised whole blood, obtained in connection with sensitization to the hapten diphenylcyclopropenone (DPC). This TCR was sampled from a young man with alopecia areata. Some clones in this sample may be carry-over from other donors' samples. The DNA of the CDR3 is TGTGCCATCAGTGAAGGGCCGAGGGATAGGAGTTCACCCCTCCACTTT. It yields the protein CAISEGPRDRSSPLHF.